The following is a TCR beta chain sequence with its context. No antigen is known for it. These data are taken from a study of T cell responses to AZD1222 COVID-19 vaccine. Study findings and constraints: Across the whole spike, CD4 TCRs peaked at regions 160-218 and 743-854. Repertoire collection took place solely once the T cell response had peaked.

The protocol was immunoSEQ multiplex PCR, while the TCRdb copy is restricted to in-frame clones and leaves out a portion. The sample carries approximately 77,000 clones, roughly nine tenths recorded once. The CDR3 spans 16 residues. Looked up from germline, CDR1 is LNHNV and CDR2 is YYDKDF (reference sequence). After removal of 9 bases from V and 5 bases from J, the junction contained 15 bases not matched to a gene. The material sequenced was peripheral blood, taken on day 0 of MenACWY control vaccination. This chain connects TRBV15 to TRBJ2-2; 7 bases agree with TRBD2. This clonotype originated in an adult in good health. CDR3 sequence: CATSTGEAGRTGELFF. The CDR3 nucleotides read TGTGCCACTTCCACGGGGGAAGCGGGACGAACCGGGGAGCTGTTTTTT.